These T cell receptor beta chains were read from a single sample in a study of OX40 agonist ivuxolimab in advanced cancers. Some clones are missing from TCRdb's copy, which holds only in-frame ones; the method was immunoSEQ multiplex PCR. The sample includes approximately 91,000 clones, around 87% of them seen just once. Source: CD4+ or CD8+ T cells sorted from blood, taken in a trial of the OX40 agonist ivuxolimab. Receptors were obtained from an adult with an advanced solid tumor such as melanoma, head and neck, liver or kidney cancer. The CDR3 runs from the conserved cysteine through the conserved F or W. A D gene is named only where the DNA matches it firmly. The size field is filled for only some rows; it gives once, few, many or a size class.

D gene	V gene	J gene	clone size	CDR3 protein	CDR3 DNA
TRBD1	TRBV28	TRBJ1-5	few	CASSKPGQGTPQHF	TGTGCCAGCAGTAAACCGGGACAGGGGACGCCCCAGCATTTT
TRBD2	TRBV5-1	TRBJ2-1	few	CASSPSGGYDSNEQFF	TGCGCCAGCAGCCCTTCGGGAGGGTACGACAGCAATGAGCAGTTCTTC
TRBD1	TRBV9	TRBJ1-2	-	CASSSGGQGNYGYTF	TGTGCCAGCAGCTCGGGTGGACAGGGAAATTATGGCTACACCTTC
-	TRBV5-1	TRBJ2-1	-	CASSLDSTSYNEQFF	TGCGCCAGCAGCTTAGACTCTACCTCCTACAATGAGCAGTTCTTC
TRBD2	TRBV11-2	TRBJ2-2	-	CASSPVGREAAGELFF	TGTGCCAGCAGTCCCGTGGGGCGGGAGGCCGCCGGGGAGCTGTTTTTT
TRBD1	TRBV29-1	TRBJ1-2	once	CSARTGLSYGYTF	TGCAGCGCCCGGACAGGTCTCAGCTATGGCTACACCTTC
-	TRBV7-8	TRBJ2-1	-	CASSPLRLRNEQFF	TGTGCCAGCAGCCCACTAAGACTGCGAAATGAGCAGTTCTTC
TRBD1	TRBV4-2	TRBJ2-1	-	CASSRAGTGGRKPYNEQFF	TGTGCCAGCAGCCGGGCCGGGACAGGGGGCCGAAAACCCTACAATGAGCAGTTCTTC
TRBD1	TRBV20-1	TRBJ1-1	-	CSADRAAEAFF	TGCAGTGCGGACAGGGCCGCTGAAGCTTTCTTT
TRBD2	TRBV9	TRBJ2-2	-	CASSVGTSGRELFF	TGTGCCAGCAGCGTCGGGACTAGCGGGCGGGAGCTGTTTTTT
-	TRBV6-1	TRBJ2-5	-	CASSFRGRETQYF	TGTGCCAGCAGCTTCAGGGGCCGAGAGACCCAGTACTTC
TRBD1	TRBV7-3	TRBJ2-3	once	CASSRQGASTDTQYF	TGTGCCAGCAGCCGACAGGGAGCTAGCACAGATACGCAGTATTTT
-	TRBV6-1	TRBJ2-1	-	CASSSDREAYNEQFF	TGTGCCAGCAGCTCTGACAGGGAGGCCTACAATGAGCAGTTCTTC
-	TRBV5-1	TRBJ1-2	-	CASSQIPGTYGYTF	TGCGCCAGCAGCCAAATCCCAGGGACCTATGGCTACACCTTC
TRBD2	TRBV15	TRBJ2-5	once	CATSTRTSGQETQYF	TGTGCCACCAGCACCAGAACTAGCGGCCAAGAGACCCAGTACTTC
-	TRBV15	TRBJ2-1	-	CATSRDPAGTYNEQFF	TGTGCCACCAGCAGAGATCCCGCGGGAACCTACAATGAGCAGTTCTTC
TRBD2	TRBV9	TRBJ2-5	-	CASSSLRGGGQETQYF	TGTGCCAGCAGCTCCCTCCGTGGCGGGGGGCAAGAGACCCAGTACTTC
-	TRBV21-1	TRBJ2-2	-	CASSKRPRTGAFNTGELFF	TGTGCCAGCAGCAAACGACCAAGGACAGGGGCCTTCAACACCGGGGAGCTGTTTTTT
TRBD2	TRBV6-1	TRBJ2-1	-	CATRQGTSGFNEQFF	TGTGCCACCAGACAAGGGACTAGCGGGTTCAATGAGCAGTTCTTC
TRBD1	TRBV7-9	TRBJ2-2	-	CASSSTGGLTGELFF	TGTGCCAGCAGCTCCACAGGGGGCCTAACCGGGGAGCTGTTTTTT
TRBD2	TRBV5-4	TRBJ2-3	few	CASSPDGTSGRVGDTQYF	TGTGCCAGCAGCCCTGACGGGACTAGCGGGAGGGTGGGAGATACGCAGTATTTT
TRBD1	TRBV11-3	TRBJ2-6	once	CASSPTGAGANVLTF	TGTGCCAGCAGCCCCACAGGGGCTGGGGCCAACGTCCTGACTTTC
-	TRBV6-1	TRBJ2-3	-	CASRGTDTQYF	TGTGCCAGCAGGGGAACAGATACGCAGTATTTT
-	TRBV7-9	TRBJ1-5	once	CASSARSTNQPQHF	TGTGCCAGCAGCGCCCGTTCGACGAATCAGCCCCAGCATTTT
-	TRBV7-2	TRBJ1-6	-	CASSLSANSPLHF	TGTGCCAGCAGCTTAAGTGCTAATTCACCCCTCCACTTT
-	TRBV6-1	TRBJ1-5	-	CASSDRPNQPQHF	TGTGCCAGTAGCGACAGGCCAAATCAGCCCCAGCATTTT
TRBD2	TRBV10-2	TRBJ2-5	-	CASSEPESGRETQYF	TGCGCCAGCAGTGAGCCCGAAAGCGGGAGGGAGACCCAGTACTTC
-	TRBV28	TRBJ2-7	-	CASSLGLSYEQYF	TGTGCCAGCAGTTTAGGACTTTCCTACGAGCAGTACTTC